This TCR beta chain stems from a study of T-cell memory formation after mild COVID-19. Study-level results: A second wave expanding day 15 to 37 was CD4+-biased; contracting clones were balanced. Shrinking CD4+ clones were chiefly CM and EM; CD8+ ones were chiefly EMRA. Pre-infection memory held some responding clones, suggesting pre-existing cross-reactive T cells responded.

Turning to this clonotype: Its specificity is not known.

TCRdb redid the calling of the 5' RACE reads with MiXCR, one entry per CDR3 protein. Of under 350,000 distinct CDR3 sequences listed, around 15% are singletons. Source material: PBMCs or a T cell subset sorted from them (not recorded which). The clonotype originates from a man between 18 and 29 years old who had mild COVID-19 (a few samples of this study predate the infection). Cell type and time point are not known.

The CDR3 DNA is TGCAGTGCCCCCCGGCCGGGGCGAATCTCCTACAATGAGCAGTTCTTC. Residues: CSAPRPGRISYNEQFF. The chain employs TRBV20-1 and TRBJ2-1; possibly TRBD1 or TRBD2 for D (5 bases each). The ends were cut back, 6 bases at V and 0 bases at J, with 18 bases in the middle. CDR3 length: 16 amino acids. Germline V gives CDR1 DFQATT, CDR2 SNEGSKA (reference sequence).